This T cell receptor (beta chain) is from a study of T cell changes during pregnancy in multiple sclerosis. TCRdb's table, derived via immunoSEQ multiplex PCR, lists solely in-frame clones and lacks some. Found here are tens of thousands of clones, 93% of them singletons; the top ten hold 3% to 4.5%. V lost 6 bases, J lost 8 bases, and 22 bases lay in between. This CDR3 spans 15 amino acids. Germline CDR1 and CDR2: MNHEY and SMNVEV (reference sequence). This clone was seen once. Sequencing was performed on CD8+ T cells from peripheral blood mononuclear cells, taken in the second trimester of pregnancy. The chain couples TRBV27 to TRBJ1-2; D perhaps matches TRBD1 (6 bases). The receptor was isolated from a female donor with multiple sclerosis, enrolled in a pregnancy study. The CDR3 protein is CASSPMGGAFWGYTF. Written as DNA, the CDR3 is TGTGCCAGCAGCCCAATGGGGGGGGCCTTCTGGGGCTACACCTTC.